The source of this TCR beta chain is a study of regulatory T cells in long-lasting Graves disease. Study findings and constraints: Shared public clonotypes totalled 2,500 to 3,500 in persistent patients, compared with about 930 in new patients. Not thyroid tissue but only peripheral blood was studied.

Time point described: newly diagnosed GD, antithyroid drugs for less than 3 months. Extracted RNA from PBMCs served as the source of the TCR library. The ends were cut back, 5 bases at V and 6 bases at J, with 20 bases in the middle. CDR3 length: 15 residues. Germline V gene lookup returns CDR1 DFQATT and CDR2 SNEGSKA (reference sequence). Researchers made TCR beta libraries by using iRepertoire HTBI primers and running Arm-PCR on CDR3 regions. TCRdb recomputed calls from the multiplex PCR reads with MiXCR, one row per CDR3 protein. Of about 220,000 distinct CDR3 sequences in the sample, around a fifth were seen once. This clonotype has ten or more counts. Its specificity is not known. These records were also assigned to another study, of T cells in Graves' hyperthyroidism and ophthalmopathy. From that study: The study defined stable Graves' hyperthyroidism as no ophthalmopathy progression within 18 months. Patients were aged 18 to 65, had disease duration under 2 months, and had newly diagnosed hyperthyroidism.

The rearrangement joins TRBV20-1 to TRBJ1-5; D not certain. This sequence was found in a woman younger than 45 with Graves disease. Sequenced material: peripheral blood mononuclear cells (PBMCs), taken at new diagnosis, from a patient treated with antithyroid drugs. For the CDR3, the DNA is TGCAGTGCTCTTGGCAGAGGAGTAGGCGGTCAGCCCCAGCATTTT. Amino acids: CSALGRGVGGQPQHF.